This T cell receptor (beta chain) is drawn from a study of cytotoxic CD8 clonotypes in ibrutinib-treated CLL. On the study more broadly: The patients comprised approximately eleven relapsed/refractory and about 14 treatment-naive cases, some 18 IGHV unmutated.

The protocol was immunoSEQ multiplex PCR, while the TCRdb copy is restricted to in-frame clones and leaves out a portion. Of some 23,000 clones in the sample, 55% to 85% were seen once. The starting material was PBMCs, obtained after 12 months of ibrutinib treatment. This receptor was identified in a human donor with chronic lymphocytic leukemia.

For the CDR3, the DNA is TGTGCCAGCGGTGGTCTCCAGGGGAGAGGGCCCCAGCATTTT. This translates into CASGGLQGRGPQHF. The rearrangement uses TRBV6-5 and TRBJ1-5, with D perhaps TRBD1 (6 bases). This CDR3 is 14 amino acids long. V gave up 8 bases and J gave up 9 bases, with 20 bases separating them. The germline V gene encodes CDR1 MNHEY and CDR2 SVGAGI.